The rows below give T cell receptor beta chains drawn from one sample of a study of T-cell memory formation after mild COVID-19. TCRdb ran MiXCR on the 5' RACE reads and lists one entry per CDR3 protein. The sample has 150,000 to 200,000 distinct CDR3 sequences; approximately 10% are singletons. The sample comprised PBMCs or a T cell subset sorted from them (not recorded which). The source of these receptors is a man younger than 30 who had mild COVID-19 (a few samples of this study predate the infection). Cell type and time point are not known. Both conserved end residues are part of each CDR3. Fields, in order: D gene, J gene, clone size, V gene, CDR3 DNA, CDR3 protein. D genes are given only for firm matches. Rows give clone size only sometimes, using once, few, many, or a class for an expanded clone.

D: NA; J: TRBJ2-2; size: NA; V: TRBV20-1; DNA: TGCAGTGCTATGGGACCCGCCAACGGGGAGCTGTTTTTT; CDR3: CSAMGPANGELFF
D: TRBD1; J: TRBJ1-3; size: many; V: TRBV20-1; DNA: TGCAGTGCCAAGGGACAGGGGGGAGACACCATATATTTT; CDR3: CSAKGQGGDTIYF
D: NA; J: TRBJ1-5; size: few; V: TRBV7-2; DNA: TGTGCCAGCAGCCTACGGGGGGGCGATCAGCCCCAGCATTTT; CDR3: CASSLRGGDQPQHF
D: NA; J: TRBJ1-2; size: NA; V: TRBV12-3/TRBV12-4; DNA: TGTGCCAGCAGTCTCCCCGGGGGTAACTATGGCTACACCTTC; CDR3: CASSLPGGNYGYTF
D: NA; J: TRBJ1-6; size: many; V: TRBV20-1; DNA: TGCAGTGCTAGTTTGGCGAGCCTGGGTTCACCCCTCCACTTT; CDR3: CSASLASLGSPLHF
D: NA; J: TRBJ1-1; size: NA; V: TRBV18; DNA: TGTGCCAGCTCACCCTCTCACGGGAGGAACACTGAAGCTTTCTTT; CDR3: CASSPSHGRNTEAFF
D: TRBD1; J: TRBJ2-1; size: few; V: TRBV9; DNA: TGTGCCAGCAGCGAAGGACAGGGAGGTTCCTACAATGAGCAGTTCTTC; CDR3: CASSEGQGGSYNEQFF
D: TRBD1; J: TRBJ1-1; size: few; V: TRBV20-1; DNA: TGCAGTGCTTCACAGGGGGCCAACACTGAAGCTTTCTTT; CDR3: CSASQGANTEAFF
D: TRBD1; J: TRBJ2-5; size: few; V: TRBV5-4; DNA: TGTGCCAGCAGCTCCGAAGAGGGGGCTGGACGAGAGACCCAGTACTTC; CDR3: CASSSEEGAGRETQYF
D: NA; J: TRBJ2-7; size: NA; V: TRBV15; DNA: TGTGCCACCAGCAGAGATGGGGGAAACGGCGAGCAGTACTTC; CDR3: CATSRDGGNGEQYF
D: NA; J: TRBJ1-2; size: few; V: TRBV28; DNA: TGTGCCAGCAGCGTCATCCACGGCGGTAACTATGGCTACACCTTC; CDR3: CASSVIHGGNYGYTF
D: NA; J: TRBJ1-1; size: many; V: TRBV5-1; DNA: TGCGCCAGCAGCTTGGCCCTGAACACTGAAGCTTTCTTT; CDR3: CASSLALNTEAFF
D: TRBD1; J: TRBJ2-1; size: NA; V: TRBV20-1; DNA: TGCAGTGCTGATAGATTAGGGACAGCCTACAATGAGCAGTTCTTC; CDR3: CSADRLGTAYNEQFF
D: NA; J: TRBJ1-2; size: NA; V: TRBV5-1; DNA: TGCGCCAGCAGTAGGGATTACGGCGGCGGCTACACCTTC; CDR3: CASSRDYGGGYTF
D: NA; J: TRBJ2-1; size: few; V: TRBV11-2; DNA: TGTGCCAGCAGCTATTGGGAGGCCTCGGAGGAGCAGTTCTTC; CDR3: CASSYWEASEEQFF
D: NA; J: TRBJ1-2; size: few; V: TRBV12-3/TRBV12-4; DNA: TGTGCCAGCACTTGGGTGAAAAGTCAGGGCTACACCTTC; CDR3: CASTWVKSQGYTF
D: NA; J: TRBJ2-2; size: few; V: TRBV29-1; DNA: TGCAGCGCGGGGGCCTTCACCGGGGAGCTGTTTTTT; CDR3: CSAGAFTGELFF
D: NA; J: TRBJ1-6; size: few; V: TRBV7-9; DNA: TGTGCCAGCAGCTTAGGTGGGGGAGATTCACCCCTCCACTTT; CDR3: CASSLGGGDSPLHF
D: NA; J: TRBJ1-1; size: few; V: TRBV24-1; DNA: TGTGCCACCAGTGATAGTCTGGGGGCGGCCACTGAAGCTTTCTTT; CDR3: CATSDSLGAATEAFF
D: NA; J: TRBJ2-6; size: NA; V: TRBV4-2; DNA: TGTGCCAGCAGCCAGGAATTAAGATCTGGGGCCAACGTCCTGACTTTC; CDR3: CASSQELRSGANVLTF
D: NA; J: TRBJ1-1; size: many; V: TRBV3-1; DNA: TGTGCCAGCAGCCAAGAGGCACAGCGAGCTTTCTTT; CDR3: CASSQEAQRAFF
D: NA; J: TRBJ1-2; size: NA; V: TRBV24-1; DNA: TGTGCCACCAGTGATCCAGGGTACTATGGCTACACCTTC; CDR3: CATSDPGYYGYTF
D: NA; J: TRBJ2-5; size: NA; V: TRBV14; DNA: TGTGCCAGCAGCCAAGGGGGACCCCGCGGGGAGACCCAGTACTTC; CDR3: CASSQGGPRGETQYF
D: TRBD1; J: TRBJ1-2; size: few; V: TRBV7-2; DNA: TGTGCCAGCAGCCGAGGGGGACAGGGGGATGGTGGCTACACCTTC; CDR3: CASSRGGQGDGGYTF
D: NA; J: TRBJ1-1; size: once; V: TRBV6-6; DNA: TGTGCCAGCAGTTACCGACCCCTCGAGGGGCCGGGGACTGAAGCTTTCTTT; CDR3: CASSYRPLEGPGTEAFF
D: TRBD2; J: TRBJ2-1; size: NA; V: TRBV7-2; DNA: TGTGCCAGCAGCGGACTCCCGGGACTAGCGGGGGCCTCCTACAATGAGCAGTTCTTC; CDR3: CASSGLPGLAGASYNEQFF
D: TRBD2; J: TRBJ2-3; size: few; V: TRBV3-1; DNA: TGTGCCAGCAGCCACCGTTGGAGCGGGGAAACAGATACGCAGTATTTT; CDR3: CASSHRWSGETDTQYF
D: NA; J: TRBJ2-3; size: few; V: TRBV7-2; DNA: TGTGCCAGCAGCCCACCCTCGGCTGATACGCAGTATTTT; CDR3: CASSPPSADTQYF
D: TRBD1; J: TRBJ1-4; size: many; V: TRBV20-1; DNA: TGCAGTGCACGACAGGGGATGGGAAGTGAAAAACTGTTTTTT; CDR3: CSARQGMGSEKLFF
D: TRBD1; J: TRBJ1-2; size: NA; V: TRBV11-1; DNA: TGTGCCAGCAGCTCGGACAGGGCGAGAGGCTACACCTTC; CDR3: CASSSDRARGYTF
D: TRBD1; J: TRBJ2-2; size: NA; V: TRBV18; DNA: TGTGCCAGCTCGCGTCGGGACAGGGTAACCGGGGAGCTGTTTTTT; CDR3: CASSRRDRVTGELFF
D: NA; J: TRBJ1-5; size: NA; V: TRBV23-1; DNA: TGCGCCAGCATTCAGCCCCAGCATTTT; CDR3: CASIQPQHF
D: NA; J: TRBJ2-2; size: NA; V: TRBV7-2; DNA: TGTGCCAGCACCCTACTTTCGTCCGGGGAGCTGTTTTTT; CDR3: CASTLLSSGELFF
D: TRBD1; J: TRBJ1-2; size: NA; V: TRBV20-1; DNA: TGCAGTGCTAGAGTTCCGACAGGGGGCCGTGGCTACACCTTC; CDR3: CSARVPTGGRGYTF
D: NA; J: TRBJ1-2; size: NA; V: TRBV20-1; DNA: TGCAGTGCTAGTGAGGGGGGGTATGGCTACACCTTC; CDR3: CSASEGGYGYTF
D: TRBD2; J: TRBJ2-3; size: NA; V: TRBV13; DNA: TGTGCCAGCAGCTTGGCCCTAGCGGGGGGGAGCACAGATACGCAGTATTTT; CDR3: CASSLALAGGSTDTQYF
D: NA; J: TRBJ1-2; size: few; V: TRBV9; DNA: TGTGCCAGCTCCCTGGGAGGGTGGAGATTCGACTATGGCTACACCTTC; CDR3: CASSLGGWRFDYGYTF
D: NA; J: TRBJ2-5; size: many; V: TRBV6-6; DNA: TGTGCCAGCAGTTACAAGGGGGGTGGAAAGACCCAGTACTTC; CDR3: CASSYKGGGKTQYF
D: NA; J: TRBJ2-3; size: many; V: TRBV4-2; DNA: TGTGCCAGCAGCCTCCCTAGCCGGGGTTGCACAGATACGCAGTATTTT; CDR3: CASSLPSRGCTDTQYF
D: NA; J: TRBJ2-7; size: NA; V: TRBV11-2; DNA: TGTGCCAGCAGCCGAGGGGGACACTCCCTTCTGGGCTTC; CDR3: CASSRGGHSLLGF
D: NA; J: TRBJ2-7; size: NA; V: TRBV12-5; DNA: TGTGCTAGTGGCCGCCGGGACGGAGGCTACGAGCAGTACTTC; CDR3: CASGRRDGGYEQYF
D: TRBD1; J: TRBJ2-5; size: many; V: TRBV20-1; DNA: TGCAGTGCTAGTCACCGGACAGGGGGAAAGACCCAGTACTTC; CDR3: CSASHRTGGKTQYF
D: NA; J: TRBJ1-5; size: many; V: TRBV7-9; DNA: TGTGCCAGCAGCACCACACGAGATCAGCCCCAGCATTTT; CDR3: CASSTTRDQPQHF
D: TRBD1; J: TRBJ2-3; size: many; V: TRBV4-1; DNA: TGCGCCAGCAGCCAAGGGAACAACAGGGGGACAGATACGCAGTATTTT; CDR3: CASSQGNNRGTDTQYF
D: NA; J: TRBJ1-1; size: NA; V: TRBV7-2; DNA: TGTGCCAGCAGCCTTTATATGAACACTGAAGCTTTCTTT; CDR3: CASSLYMNTEAFF
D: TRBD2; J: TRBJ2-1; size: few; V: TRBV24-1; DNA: TGTGCCACCAGTGATCGAGGGACTAGCGGAGGGAATGAGCAGTTCTTC; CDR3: CATSDRGTSGGNEQFF
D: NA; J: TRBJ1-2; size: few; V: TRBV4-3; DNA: TGCGCCAGCAGCCATTGGGGGGGGAACTCTGGCTACACCTTC; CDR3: CASSHWGGNSGYTF
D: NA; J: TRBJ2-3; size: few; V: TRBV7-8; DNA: TGTGCCAGCACCCAGACCGCCACCGTCGGTACGCAGTATTTT; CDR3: CASTQTATVGTQYF
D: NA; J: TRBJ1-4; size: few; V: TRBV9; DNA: TGTGCCAGCAGCGTGGGACCGGCAACTAATGAAAAACTGTTTTTT; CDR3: CASSVGPATNEKLFF
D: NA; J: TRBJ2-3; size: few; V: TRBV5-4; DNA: TGTGCCAGCAGCCCCCCCGACAGCCCCCCTAGCACAGATACGCAGTATTTT; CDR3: CASSPPDSPPSTDTQYF
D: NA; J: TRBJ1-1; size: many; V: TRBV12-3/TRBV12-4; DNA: TGTGCCAGCCATCCAGGGGTTTTGGCGACTGAAGCTTTCTTT; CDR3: CASHPGVLATEAFF
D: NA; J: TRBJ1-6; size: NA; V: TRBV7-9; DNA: TGTGCCAGCAGCTCCGGGGCGTGGGGGAATTCACCCCTCCACTTT; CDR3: CASSSGAWGNSPLHF
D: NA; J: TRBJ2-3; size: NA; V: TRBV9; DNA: TGTGCCAGCAGCGTAGCTACGAGGGGGAAAAGCACAGATACGCAGTATTTT; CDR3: CASSVATRGKSTDTQYF
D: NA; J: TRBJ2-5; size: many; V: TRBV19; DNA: TGTGCCAGTAGCCCCCAGGGTTTGGAGACCCAGTACTTC; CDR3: CASSPQGLETQYF